These 10 T cell receptor beta chains came from one sample sequenced in a study of cytomegalovirus exposure and HLA in healthy donors. The PCR ran on 60 Vbeta and 13 Jbeta primers. The data were produced by immunoSEQ multiplex PCR, yet TCRdb's version contains in-frame clones alone and is incomplete. This sample carries some 170,000 clones, 71% of them seen once, and the ten largest clones take approximately 3%. Sequenced sample: PBMCs. These receptors all stem from a woman in her 30s in good health and CMV-seronegative.

The CDR3 coding sequence is TGTGCCAGCACGGGACAGGGGGGCACTGAAGCTTTCTTT. It is translated as CASTGQGGTEAFF. The J gene is TRBJ1-1, the V gene TRBV25-1, with 11 bases matching TRBD1. This CDR3 has 13 amino acids. Germline values: CDR1 MGHDK, CDR2 SYGVNS. The J segment lost 4 bases and the V segment lost 7 bases, leaving 2 bases of the junction unmatched.

The rearrangement uses TRBV7-2 and TRBJ2-4; D unclear. With 5 bases removed from V and 1 base from J, the gap between germline ends came to 9 bases. The CDR3 has 14 amino acids. CDR1 and CDR2 (germline): SGHTA, FQGNSA. This CDR3 is CASSPPVAKNIQYF. Here the CDR3 DNA reads TGTGCCAGCAGCCCCCCGGTGGCCAAAAACATTCAGTACTTC.

This rearrangement joins TRBV7-6 to TRBJ1-5; D might be TRBD1 (6 bases). Trimming left V 1 base short and J 10 bases short, with 11 bases between. The germline CDR1 and CDR2 sequences are SGHVS and FNYEAQ. This CDR3 spans 13 amino acids. The CDR3 is CASSLDREGPQHF. The CDR3, as DNA: TGTGCCAGCAGCTTAGACAGGGAAGGTCCCCAGCATTTT.

The chain couples TRBV28 to TRBJ1-3; D ambiguous. This CDR3 comprises 13 residues. In germline, CDR1 is MDHEN, CDR2 SYDVKM. V was shortened by 6 bases and J by 0 bases, with 6 bases between the two germline ends. The CDR3 protein is CASRPGSGNTIYF. In nucleotides, the CDR3 is TGTGCCAGCAGACCAGGCTCTGGAAACACCATATATTTT.

The J gene is TRBJ2-2, the V gene TRBV15, with D hard to call. The V gene lost 0 bases and the J gene lost 4 bases, with 15 bases spanning the gap. The CDR3 length is 17 residues. CDR1 LNHNV and CDR2 YYDKDF come from the germline V gene (reference sequence). CDR3 protein: CATSRDLLVVFTGELFF. In DNA, the CDR3 is TGTGCCACCAGCAGAGATCTACTGGTTGTGTTCACCGGGGAGCTGTTTTTT.

The V call is TRBV5-1, the J call TRBJ2-7; the match to TRBD2 covers 7 bases. The V and J ends lost 4 bases and 2 bases, in that order; junction bases with no gene match: 12. Looked up from germline, CDR1 is SGHRS and CDR2 is YFSETQ. The CDR3 spans 16 residues. DNA of the CDR3: TGCGCCAGCAGCCACCGGTCTGGGAGGGAACCCTACGAGCAGTACTTC. Translation gives CASSHRSGREPYEQYF.

The chain recombines TRBV4-2 with TRBJ2-6, with 7 bases identical to TRBD2. Looked up from germline, CDR1 is LGHNA and CDR2 is YNFKEQ. This CDR3 has 16 amino acids. The V segment lost 0 bases and the J segment 1 base; nucleotides outside the gene matches: 0. Here the CDR3 reads CASSQERGSGANVLTF. CDR3 coding DNA: TGTGCCAGCAGCCAAGAGCGGGGGTCTGGGGCCAACGTCCTGACTTTC.

The rearrangement links TRBV5-1 to TRBJ1-1; 7 bases match TRBD1. The junction had 8 bases not matched to a gene; V was cut back by 4 bases and J by 2 bases. The CDR3 extends over 15 amino acids. Germline V gene lookup returns CDR1 SGHRS and CDR2 YFSETQ. For the CDR3, the DNA is TGCGCCAGCAGCGCCTGGACAGGATCTAACACTGAAGCTTTCTTT. It translates to CASSAWTGSNTEAFF.

The CDR3 DNA is TGTGCCAGCAGTTTATCGCCAGGATATAGCACAGATACGCAGTATTTT. It is translated as CASSLSPGYSTDTQYF. The chain couples TRBV27 to TRBJ2-3; D gene ambiguous. Trimming took 0 bases from V and 0 from J, leaving 10 bases between them. The V gene's germline CDR1 is MNHEY and CDR2 SMNVEV (reference sequence). The CDR3 is 16 residues long.

The chain has TRBV7-2 and TRBJ1-5; possible D gene TRBD1, 5 bases. The CDR3 runs 15 residues. CDR1 and CDR2 from the germline V gene are SGHTA and FQGNSA. The V end was cut by 5 bases, the J end by 5 bases, with 16 bases between. The CDR3 here is CASSQNQGLHQPQHF. The CDR3 bases are TGTGCCAGCAGCCAAAACCAGGGATTACATCAGCCCCAGCATTTT.